The next 18 T cell receptor beta chains were all read from a single sample in a study of blood T cell repertoires in COVID-19. TCRdb's copy holds only in-frame clones and misses some; the assay was immunoSEQ multiplex PCR. Here the sample spans about 59,000 clones, over 75% being singletons. Sequencing input: peripheral blood. These receptors came from a woman aged 80 or over with acute or convalescent COVID-19.

The chain employs TRBV7-3 and TRBJ2-1; D remains unclear. From germline, CDR1 is SGHTA and CDR2 FQGTGA. V was cut by 0 bases and J by 5 bases, with 8 bases left in between. CDR3 length: 14 residues. CDR3 region: CASSLTSSNNEQFF. The CDR3 DNA follows: TGTGCCAGCAGCTTAACGTCCAGTAACAATGAGCAGTTCTTC.

The chain is built from TRBV5-1 and TRBJ1-1, with TRBD1 matching over 8 bases. Germline CDR1 reads SGHRS; CDR2 reads YFSETQ. The CDR3 runs to 16 residues. V was pared by 4 bases and J by 4 bases, with 12 bases of the junction left unmatched. This chain's CDR3 is CASSVGSRGRGTEAFF. The CDR3 DNA reads as TGCGCCAGCAGCGTAGGAAGCAGGGGGCGCGGCACTGAAGCTTTCTTT.

The rearrangement uses TRBV20-1 and TRBJ1-2; D gene uncertain. The CDR3 contains 10 residues. V was clipped by 7 bases and J by 7 bases, with 10 bases between them. Per the germline V gene, CDR1 is DFQATT and CDR2 is SNEGSKA (reference sequence). The CDR3 DNA follows: TGCAGTGTTAGTTCGGGTGGCTACACCTTC. It encodes CSVSSGGYTF.

The chain carries TRBV6-5 and TRBJ2-7; D unresolved. The CDR3 totals 15 residues. Germline values: CDR1 MNHEY, CDR2 SVGAGI. Trimming took off 1 base at V and 2 bases at J, with 12 bases between the two ends. The CDR3 is CASSYFGEAPYEQYF. The DNA of the CDR3 is TGTGCCAGCAGTTACTTCGGCGAGGCTCCCTACGAGCAGTACTTC.

V usage is TRBV21-1 and J usage is TRBJ1-5; TRBD1 reflects the table's D call only, with no check against the DNA. TRBV21-1 counts as a pseudogene. CDR3 size: 19 residues. CDR3 protein: CASSKGDAGGDGSNQPQHF. The CDR3 DNA sequence: TGTGCCAGCAGCAAAGGAGATGCAGGGGGCGATGGTAGCAATCAGCCCCAGCATTTT.

The CDR3 nucleotides are TGTGCCAGCAGAGCAGGACTAGCGGGGGGAGGCGCCGGGGAGCTGTTTTTT. Protein sequence: CASRAGLAGGGAGELFF. V usage is TRBV9 and J usage is TRBJ2-2; TRBD2 matches at 14 bases. Germline V gene lookup returns CDR1 SGDLS and CDR2 YYNGEE. V lost 5 bases, J lost 6 bases, and 9 bases stayed unmatched. This CDR3 has 17 residues. The whole variable domain, filled in from reference TRBV9 and TRBJ2-2, reads DSGVTQTPKHLITATGQRVTLRCSPRSGDLSVYWYQQSLDQGLQFLIQYYNGEERAKGNILERFSAQQFPDLHSELNLSSLELGDSALYFCASRAGLAGGGAGELFFGEGSRLTVL.

The V call is TRBV30, the J call TRBJ1-5, with D uncertain. The germline CDR1 and CDR2 sequences are GTSNPN and SVGIG (reference sequence). The CDR3 covers 16 residues. Trimming pared 2 bases from V and 2 bases from J, leaving 16 bases between. CDR3 nucleotides: TGTGCCTGGAGTTCTCGGGGTCTTAGGGGCAATCAGCCCCAGCATTTT. This sequence encodes CAWSSRGLRGNQPQHF.

V gene TRBV6-2 or TRBV6-3 combines with J gene TRBJ1-6; 8 positions match TRBD1. This CDR3 has 17 residues. The junction had 11 bases not matched to a gene; V was cut back by 2 bases and J by 8 bases. Germline CDR1 MNHEY, CDR2 SVGEGT. The CDR3 DNA reads TGTGCCAGCAGTTACCGACCGCCCAGGGGGCCGGATTCACCCCTCCACTTT. Amino acids: CASSYRPPRGPDSPLHF.

The chain carries TRBV6-5 and TRBJ2-7, with D perhaps TRBD2 (6 bases). CDR1 MNHEY and CDR2 SVGAGI come from the germline V gene. CDR3 length: 13 residues. The V end lost 7 bases, the J end lost 4 bases, and 14 bases lay between the germline ends. The CDR3 region has the DNA TGTGCCAGCATAGGAGGGGTGGGATACGAGCAGTACTTC. Residues: CASIGGVGYEQYF.

This clone was seen only a few times. CDR3 DNA sequence: TGTGCCAGCAGCTCATCGAACACCGGGGAGCTGTTTTTT. Its protein is CASSSSNTGELFF. The chain uses TRBV7-2 and TRBJ2-2, with no clear D. CDR1 SGHTA and CDR2 FQGNSA come from the germline V gene. This CDR3 is 13 amino acids long. Trimming shortened V by 4 bases and J by 0 bases, and 3 bases separated the two germline ends.

This chain links TRBV3-1 (or the pseudogene TRBV3-2) with TRBJ1-3; D is ambiguous. With 6 bases removed from V and 4 bases from J, the gap between germline ends came to 19 bases. Germline V gene lookup returns CDR1 LGHDT and CDR2 YNNKEL (reference sequence). There are 16 residues in the CDR3. CDR3 in amino acids: CASSSLGGCWGNTIYF. The CDR3 coding sequence is TGTGCCAGCAGTAGCCTGGGAGGGTGCTGGGGAAACACCATATATTTT.

The chain employs TRBV28 and TRBJ2-1; 14 bases are shared with TRBD2. The CDR3 runs to 14 residues. Losses at the gene ends were 7 bases for V and 7 bases for J; bases not matched to a gene: 3. Per germline, CDR1 MDHEN and CDR2 SYDVKM. The CDR3 sequence: CASIGTSGSNEQFF. CDR3 nucleotides: TGTGCCAGCATTGGGACTAGCGGGAGTAATGAGCAGTTCTTC.

CDR3 in amino acids: CASSWGGISNQPQHF. The CDR3 DNA is TGTGCCAGCAGTTGGGGAGGGATAAGCAATCAGCCCCAGCATTTT. This chain joins TRBV6-2 or TRBV6-3 and TRBJ1-5; D ambiguous. V lost 4 bases, J lost 1 base, and 11 bases lay in between. CDR1 MNHEY and CDR2 SVGEGT come from the germline V gene. The CDR3 sequence is 15 residues long.

The rearrangement uses TRBV11-3 and TRBJ2-3; 9 bases align to TRBD1. CDR1 and CDR2 from the germline V gene are SGHNT and YENEEA. The CDR3 loop spans 13 amino acids. Trimming cost V 3 bases and J 7 bases; bases outside gene matches: 2. CDR3 bases: TGTGCCAGCAGCTTGGGACAGGGCAATACGCAGTATTTT. Amino acids: CASSLGQGNTQYF.

The chain carries TRBV5-1 and TRBJ1-2; the D gene is possibly TRBD1 (5 bases). This CDR3 is 12 amino acids long. The germline V gene encodes CDR1 SGHRS and CDR2 YFSETQ. Trimming shortened V by 0 bases and J by 8 bases, and 8 bases separated the two germline ends. The CDR3 DNA reads as TGCGCCAGCAGCTTGGGGCAGGGCGGCTACACCTTC. Its translation: CASSLGQGGYTF.

The CDR3 loop reads CASSQEVGTGDGYTF. CDR3 DNA: TGCGCCAGCAGCCAAGAAGTGGGGACAGGGGACGGCTACACCTTC. The chain uses TRBV4-1 and TRBJ1-2, with 10 bases fitting TRBD1. Germline CDR1 and CDR2: MGHRA and YSYEKL. With V trimmed by 0 bases and J by 8 bases, 6 bases remained unmatched. The CDR3 totals 15 residues.

This sequence joins TRBV6-6 and TRBJ1-2; D gene unclear. This CDR3 region has 15 residues. The germline gives CDR1 MNHNY, CDR2 SVGAGI (reference sequence). Trimming left V 0 bases short and J 6 bases short, with 14 bases between. Here the CDR3 DNA reads TGTGCCAGCAGTTACTCAGTCGGGGTGGAGGATGGCTACACCTTC. Translated: CASSYSVGVEDGYTF.

This clone was detected a few times. This chain joins TRBV5-1 and TRBJ1-3, with D unresolved. V lost 0 bases and J lost 4, with 8 bases in between. This CDR3 region has 14 residues. Germline lookup yields CDR1 SGHRS and CDR2 YFSETQ. The CDR3 here is CASSLDHPGNTIYF. CDR3 in DNA: TGCGCCAGCAGCTTGGATCATCCAGGAAACACCATATATTTT.